The T cell receptor (beta chain) under discussion was sequenced for a study of shared clonotypes between healthy human individuals. The repertoire was sequenced with immunoSEQ multiplex PCR; TCRdb's copy has only in-frame clones and lacks some. The data hold about 1.1 million clones, with about 72% observed a single time. Findings of the study overall: Donor clonotype sharing was expected to depend on sequencing depth.

The germline V gene encodes CDR1 MDHEN and CDR2 SYDVKM. V was cut by 5 bases and J by 0 bases, with 16 bases left in between. CDR3 length equals 16 residues. This clone was seen only a few times. Its antigen is not identified. The gene calls are TRBV28 and TRBJ1-1; weak D call: TRBD1 (6 bases). The sequenced sample consisted of memory CD4+ T cells from PBMCs. As to subset: CD45RA-negative fraction. This TCR derives from a young man in good health. Some clones in this sample may be carry-over from other donors' samples. DNA for the CDR3: TGTGCCAGCAGTCCTCTCACAGGGATGATGAACACTGAAGCTTTCTTT. Translated, it gives CASSPLTGMMNTEAFF.